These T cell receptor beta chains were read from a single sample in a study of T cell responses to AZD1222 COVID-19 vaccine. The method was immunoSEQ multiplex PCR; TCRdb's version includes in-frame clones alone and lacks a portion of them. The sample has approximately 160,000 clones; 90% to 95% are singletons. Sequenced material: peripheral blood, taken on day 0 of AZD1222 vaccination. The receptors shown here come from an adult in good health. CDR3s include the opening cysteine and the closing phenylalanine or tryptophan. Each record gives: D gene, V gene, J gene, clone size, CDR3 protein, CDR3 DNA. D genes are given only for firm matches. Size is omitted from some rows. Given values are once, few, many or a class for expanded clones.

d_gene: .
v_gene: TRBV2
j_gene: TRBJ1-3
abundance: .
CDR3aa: CASSVGSNSGNTIYF
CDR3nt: TGTGCCAGCAGTGTGGGCAGCAACTCTGGAAACACCATATATTTT

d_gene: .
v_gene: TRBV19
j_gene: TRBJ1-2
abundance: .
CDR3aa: CASSIRTALHTIYGYTF
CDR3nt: TGTGCCAGTAGTATCCGGACAGCCCTTCATACCATCTATGGCTACACCTTC

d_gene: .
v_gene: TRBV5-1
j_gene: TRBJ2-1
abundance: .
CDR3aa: CASSLLGGRDNEQFF
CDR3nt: TGCGCCAGCAGCTTGTTAGGGGGGCGGGACAATGAGCAGTTCTTC

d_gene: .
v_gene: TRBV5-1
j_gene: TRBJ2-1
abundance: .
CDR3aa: CASSSVGGGSYNEQFF
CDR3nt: TGCGCCAGCAGCAGCGTAGGCGGCGGGTCCTACAATGAGCAGTTCTTC

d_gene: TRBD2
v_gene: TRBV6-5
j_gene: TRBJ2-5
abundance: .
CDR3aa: CASSYSGGTIQETQYF
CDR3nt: TGTGCCAGCAGTTACTCCGGGGGGACTATTCAAGAGACCCAGTACTTC

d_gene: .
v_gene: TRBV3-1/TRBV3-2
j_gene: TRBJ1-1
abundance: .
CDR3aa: CASSQAQIMNTEAFF
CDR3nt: TGTGCCAGCAGCCAAGCACAGATCATGAACACTGAAGCTTTCTTT

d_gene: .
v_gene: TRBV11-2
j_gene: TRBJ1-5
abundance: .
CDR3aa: CASSSTGYQPQHF
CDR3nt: TGTGCCAGCAGTTCCACGGGGTATCAGCCCCAGCATTTT

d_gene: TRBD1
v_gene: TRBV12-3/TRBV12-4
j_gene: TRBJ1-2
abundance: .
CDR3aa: CASNLGTGNGYTF
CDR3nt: TGTGCCAGCAATCTCGGGACAGGGAATGGCTACACCTTC

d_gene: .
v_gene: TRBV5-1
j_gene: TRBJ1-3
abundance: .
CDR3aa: CASSLGGQIGNTIYF
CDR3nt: TGCGCCAGCAGCTTGGGCGGCCAAATTGGAAACACCATATATTTT

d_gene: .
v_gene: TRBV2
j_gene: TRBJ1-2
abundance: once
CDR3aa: CASSERGTGGYTF
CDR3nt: TGTGCCAGCAGTGAAAGAGGGACCGGAGGCTACACCTTC

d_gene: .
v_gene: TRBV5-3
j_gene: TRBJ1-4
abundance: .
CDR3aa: CARSLLLAATNEKLFF
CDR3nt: TGTGCCAGAAGCTTACTTCTGGCCGCAACTAATGAAAAACTGTTTTTT

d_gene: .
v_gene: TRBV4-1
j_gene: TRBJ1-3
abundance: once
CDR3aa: CASSQPAAGNTIYF
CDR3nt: TGCGCCAGCAGCCAACCTGCGGCTGGAAACACCATATATTTT

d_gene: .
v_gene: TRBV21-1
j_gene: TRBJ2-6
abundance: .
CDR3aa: CASTAASGANVLTF
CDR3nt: TGTGCCAGCACAGCGGCCTCTGGGGCCAACGTCCTGACTTTC

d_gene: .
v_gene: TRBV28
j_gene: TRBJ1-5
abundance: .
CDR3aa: CASRTGGGDSNQPQHF
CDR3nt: TGTGCCAGCCGAACTGGCGGGGGAGATAGCAATCAGCCCCAGCATTTT

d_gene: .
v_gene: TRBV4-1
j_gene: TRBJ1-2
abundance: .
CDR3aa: CASSQLQGERGYTF
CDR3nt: TGCGCCAGCAGCCAACTTCAGGGTGAAAGGGGCTACACCTTC

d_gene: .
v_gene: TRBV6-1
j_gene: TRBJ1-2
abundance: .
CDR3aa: CASSDPQGWSPNYGYTF
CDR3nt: TGTGCCAGCAGTGATCCACAGGGTTGGAGCCCCAACTATGGCTACACCTTC